This is a list of T cell receptor beta chains from one sample in a study of shared clonotypes between healthy human individuals. The table came from immunoSEQ multiplex PCR; TCRdb's copy has only in-frame clones and leaves some out. The table lists under 1,900,000 clones, approximately 98.5% of them singletons. The sequenced material came from naive CD4+ T cells sorted from blood. All receptors derive from a man aged 25-45 years in good health. Both conserved end residues are part of each CDR3. The D gene is left open where the match is weak.

D gene: NA
V gene: TRBV28
J gene: TRBJ1-1
CDR3 protein: CASNTLFWGKDTEAFF

D gene: NA
V gene: TRBV18
J gene: TRBJ2-2
CDR3 protein: CASSPMTATGELFF

D gene: NA
V gene: TRBV6-1
J gene: TRBJ1-5
CDR3 protein: CASSEQDRSNQPQHF

D gene: NA
V gene: TRBV6-6
J gene: TRBJ2-7
CDR3 protein: CATTGDSYEQYF

D gene: NA
V gene: TRBV28
J gene: TRBJ1-5
CDR3 protein: CASIRTPREPQHF

D gene: NA
V gene: TRBV5-1
J gene: TRBJ2-5
CDR3 protein: CASSWDETQYF

D gene: NA
V gene: TRBV11-2
J gene: TRBJ2-1
CDR3 protein: CASSMTVRSYNEQFF

D gene: NA
V gene: TRBV5-1
J gene: TRBJ2-1
CDR3 protein: CASSLVTSSYNEQFF

D gene: TRBD2
V gene: TRBV7-3
J gene: TRBJ2-5
CDR3 protein: CASSPRAGVLETQYF

D gene: NA
V gene: TRBV19
J gene: TRBJ1-5
CDR3 protein: CASSTLGERNQPQHF

D gene: NA
V gene: TRBV29-1
J gene: TRBJ2-7
CDR3 protein: CSVGSLSSYEQYF

D gene: TRBD1
V gene: TRBV5-1
J gene: TRBJ1-4
CDR3 protein: CASSPGTGEKLFF

D gene: NA
V gene: TRBV5-1
J gene: TRBJ2-1
CDR3 protein: CASSLRTGGEQFF

D gene: NA
V gene: TRBV6-5
J gene: TRBJ2-1
CDR3 protein: CASSHQFGVHNEQFF

D gene: NA
V gene: TRBV7-9
J gene: TRBJ1-2
CDR3 protein: CASSLRPVVQPIFGYTF

D gene: NA
V gene: TRBV5-4
J gene: TRBJ2-5
CDR3 protein: CASSSRDPRRSGTQYF